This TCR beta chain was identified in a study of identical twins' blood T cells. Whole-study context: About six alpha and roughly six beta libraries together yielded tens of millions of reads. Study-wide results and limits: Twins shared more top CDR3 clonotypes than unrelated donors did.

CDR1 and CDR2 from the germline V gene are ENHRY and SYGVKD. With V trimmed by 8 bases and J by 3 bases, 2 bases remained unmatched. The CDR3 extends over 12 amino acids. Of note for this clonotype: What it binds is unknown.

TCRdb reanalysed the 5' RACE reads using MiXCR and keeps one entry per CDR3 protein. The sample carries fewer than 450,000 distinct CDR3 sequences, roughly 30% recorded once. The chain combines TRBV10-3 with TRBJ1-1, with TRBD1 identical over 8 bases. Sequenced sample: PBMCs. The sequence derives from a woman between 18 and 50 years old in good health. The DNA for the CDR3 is TGTGCCATCCGGGGACAGGACACTGAAGCTTTCTTT. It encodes CAIRGQDTEAFF.